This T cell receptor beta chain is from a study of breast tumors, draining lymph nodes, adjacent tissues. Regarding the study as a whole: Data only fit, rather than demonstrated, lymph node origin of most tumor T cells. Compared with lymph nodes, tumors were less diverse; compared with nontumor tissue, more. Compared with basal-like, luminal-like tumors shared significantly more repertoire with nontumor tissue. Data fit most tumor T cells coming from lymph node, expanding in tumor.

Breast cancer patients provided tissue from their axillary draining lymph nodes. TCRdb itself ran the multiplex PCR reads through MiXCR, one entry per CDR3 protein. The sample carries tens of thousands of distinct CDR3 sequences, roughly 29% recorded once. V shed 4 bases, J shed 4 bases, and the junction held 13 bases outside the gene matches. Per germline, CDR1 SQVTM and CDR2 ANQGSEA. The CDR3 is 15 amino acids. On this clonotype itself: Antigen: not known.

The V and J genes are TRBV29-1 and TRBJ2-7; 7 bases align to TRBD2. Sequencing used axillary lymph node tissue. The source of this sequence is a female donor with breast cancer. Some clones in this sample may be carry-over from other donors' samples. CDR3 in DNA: TGCAGCGTTGTTGCTTTGCGGGAGACCGTGTACGAGCAGTACTTC. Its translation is CSVVALRETVYEQYF.